The 6 T cell receptor beta chains below come from one sample, sequenced in a study of metastatic and nonmetastatic thyroid tumors. TCRdb re-clonotyped the PCR reads through MiXCR. The repertoire has nearly 35,000 clones, roughly 18% of them found once; the top ten carry just under 7%. Thyroid surgery took place with no prior treatment in any patient. Sequencing used blood. All receptors come from a female donor with papillary thyroid cancer or a benign thyroid nodule (not recorded which). Some clones in this sample may be carry-over from other donors' samples.

This clone was observed many times. V gene TRBV4-1 combines with J gene TRBJ1-2; D call uncertain. CDR1 is MGHRA and CDR2 is YSYEKL in the germline V gene. Trimming pared 0 bases from V and 4 bases from J, leaving 12 bases between. The CDR3 has 15 residues. CDR3 DNA sequence: TGCGCCAGCAGCCAAGATATCACAGCAGCCTATGGCTACACCTTC. Translation gives CASSQDITAAYGYTF.

This clone was seen ten or more times. The chain recombines TRBV15 with TRBJ2-7, with unresolved D. The V gene's germline CDR1 is LNHNV and CDR2 YYDKDF (reference sequence). CDR3 size: 13 residues. Deletions cut 1 base from V and 3 bases from J, with 7 bases between. For the CDR3, the DNA is TGTGCCACCAGCAGAGTATCGGACTACGAGCAGTACTTC. Encoded protein: CATSRVSDYEQYF.

This clone showed up many times. Other DNA sequences in the same sample also yield this CDR3. The V call is TRBV5-1, the J call TRBJ2-2; 8 nucleotides match TRBD2. Germline-derived CDR1 and CDR2 are SGHRS and YFSETQ. With V trimmed by 2 bases and J by 2 bases, 2 bases remained unmatched. This CDR3 has 15 amino acids. The CDR3 protein is CASSFTSGNTGELFF. The CDR3 DNA reads as TGCGCCAGCAGCTTTACTAGCGGAAACACCGGGGAGCTGTTTTTT.

About this clone itself: Other DNA sequences in the sample encode the same CDR3. This chain joins TRBV5-1 and TRBJ2-1; TRBD2 might be the D (6 bases). The CDR3 runs to 13 residues. Germline V gives CDR1 SGHRS, CDR2 YFSETQ. Trimming took off 2 bases at V and 6 bases at J, with 9 bases between the two ends. The CDR3 is CASSLGTSNEQFF. CDR3 coding DNA: TGCGCCAGCAGCTTAGGGACTTCCAATGAGCAGTTCTTC.

This clone was recorded at least ten times. The chain couples TRBV5-1 to TRBJ1-2, with D possibly being TRBD1 (6 bases). The CDR3 runs to 14 residues. Germline-derived CDR1 and CDR2 are SGHRS and YFSETQ. V was clipped by 4 bases and J by 6 bases, with 16 bases between them. CDR3 DNA sequence: TGCGCCAGCAGCCCCTTGGTAGGGGGGAATGGCTACACCTTC. It specifies CASSPLVGGNGYTF.

This clone was seen only a few times. The gene calls are TRBV27 and TRBJ2-1; 7 bases match TRBD2. Germline V lookup: CDR1 MNHEY, CDR2 SMNVEV (reference sequence). Germline trimming cut 7 bases from V and 1 base from J; bases unmatched to any gene: 4. This CDR3 contains 14 residues. The chain's CDR3 is CASTKRDSYNEQFF. The DNA for the CDR3 is TGTGCCAGCACCAAGCGGGATTCCTACAATGAGCAGTTCTTC.